These T cell receptor beta chains were read from a single sample in a study of cytomegalovirus exposure and HLA in healthy donors. Clones were sequenced by immunoSEQ multiplex PCR, and TCRdb holds only the in-frame ones, with some missing. The sample spans approximately 68,000 clones; the ten largest clones claim around 7%. The sequenced sample consisted of PBMCs. The receptors stem from a female donor in good health and CMV-seropositive. CDR3s include the opening cysteine and the closing phenylalanine or tryptophan. Fields, in order: J gene, V gene, D gene, clone size, CDR3 protein, CDR3 DNA. The D gene is left open where the match is weak. Some rows have no size entry. The others give once, few or many, or a class for an expanded clone.

J: TRBJ1-3
V: TRBV12-5
D: NA
size: NA
CDR3: CASGNPLGNTIYF
DNA: TGTGCTAGTGGCAATCCGCTAGGAAACACCATATATTTT

J: TRBJ2-7
V: TRBV27
D: TRBD1
size: NA
CDR3: CASSLSGTGIRGYEQYF
DNA: TGTGCCAGCAGTTTATCGGGGACAGGGATCAGGGGGTACGAGCAGTACTTC

J: TRBJ2-1
V: TRBV5-1
D: TRBD1
size: NA
CDR3: CASSAQDRESPFF
DNA: TGCGCCAGCAGCGCGCAGGACAGGGAAAGTCCGTTCTTC

J: TRBJ2-1
V: TRBV30
D: TRBD2
size: NA
CDR3: CAWSTGGGGLALGEQFF
DNA: TGTGCCTGGAGCACGGGGGGTGGAGGACTAGCGCTTGGAGAGCAGTTCTTC

J: TRBJ1-2
V: TRBV19
D: TRBD1
size: NA
CDR3: CASSRTGGYQVSANYGYTF
DNA: TGTGCCAGTAGTCGGACAGGGGGTTATCAGGTTTCGGCTAACTATGGCTACACCTTC

J: TRBJ2-1
V: TRBV9
D: NA
size: NA
CDR3: CASSVDWNNEQFF
DNA: TGTGCCAGCAGCGTCGACTGGAACAATGAGCAGTTCTTC

J: TRBJ1-2
V: TRBV6-5
D: NA
size: NA
CDR3: CASSQGSPNYGYTF
DNA: TGTGCCAGCAGTCAGGGTTCTCCTAACTATGGCTACACCTTC

J: TRBJ2-4
V: TRBV4-2
D: NA
size: NA
CDR3: CASSQDPGDIQYF
DNA: TGTGCCAGCAGCCAAGACCCGGGGGACATTCAGTACTTC

J: TRBJ2-7
V: TRBV4-2
D: NA
size: NA
CDR3: CASSESPGTPGEQYF
DNA: TGTGCCAGCAGCGAGTCCCCCGGGACTCCGGGCGAGCAGTACTTC

J: TRBJ2-2
V: TRBV30
D: NA
size: NA
CDR3: CACHQRVRNTGELFF
DNA: TGTGCCTGCCATCAGCGGGTTCGGAACACCGGGGAGCTGTTTTTT

J: TRBJ2-3
V: TRBV19
D: TRBD1
size: NA
CDR3: CASSTGQGNTDTQYF
DNA: TGTGCCAGTAGTACCGGACAGGGTAACACAGATACGCAGTATTTT

J: TRBJ2-7
V: TRBV7-9
D: TRBD2
size: NA
CDR3: CASSSLVLAAYEQYF
DNA: TGTGCCAGCAGCTCTCTAGTGCTAGCGGCCTACGAGCAGTACTTC

J: TRBJ2-2
V: TRBV4-2
D: NA
size: medium-sized
CDR3: CASSQEAGSTGELFF
DNA: TGTGCCAGCAGCCAAGAGGCGGGAAGCACCGGGGAGCTGTTTTTT

J: TRBJ2-1
V: TRBV19
D: NA
size: NA
CDR3: CASSIQGYNEQFF
DNA: TGTGCCAGTAGTATACAGGGCTACAATGAGCAGTTCTTC

J: TRBJ2-7
V: TRBV15
D: TRBD1
size: NA
CDR3: CATSRASQGANEQYF
DNA: TGTGCCACCAGCAGAGCATCACAGGGGGCGAACGAGCAGTACTTC

J: TRBJ2-1
V: TRBV6-6
D: NA
size: NA
CDR3: CASSYSNSGNEQFF
DNA: TGTGCCAGCAGTTACTCGAATTCGGGCAATGAGCAGTTCTTC

J: TRBJ2-2
V: TRBV7-2
D: NA
size: NA
CDR3: CASTISSAGELFF
DNA: TGTGCCAGCACAATCTCTAGCGCCGGGGAGCTGTTTTTT

J: TRBJ2-2
V: TRBV19
D: NA
size: NA
CDR3: CASSIGVRAGELFF
DNA: TGTGCCAGTAGTATCGGGGTGAGGGCCGGGGAGCTGTTTTTT

J: TRBJ2-1
V: TRBV13
D: NA
size: NA
CDR3: CASSLGRSSDEQFF
DNA: TGTGCCAGCAGCTTAGGTCGATCCAGCGATGAGCAGTTCTTC

J: TRBJ1-2
V: TRBV2
D: NA
size: NA
CDR3: CASSVQVGYGYTF
DNA: TGTGCCAGCAGTGTACAGGTTGGCTATGGCTACACCTTC

J: TRBJ2-1
V: TRBV11-3
D: TRBD1
size: NA
CDR3: CASSFAGQGEQFF
DNA: TGTGCCAGCAGCTTCGCGGGACAGGGTGAGCAGTTCTTC

J: TRBJ2-2
V: TRBV5-6
D: TRBD2
size: NA
CDR3: CASSNPGGGATGELFF
DNA: TGTGCCAGCAGCAACCCAGGCGGGGGGGCCACCGGGGAGCTGTTTTTT

J: TRBJ1-5
V: TRBV28
D: NA
size: NA
CDR3: CASSFRPQPQHF
DNA: TGTGCCAGCAGTTTCAGGCCTCAGCCCCAGCATTTT

J: TRBJ1-1
V: TRBV6-5
D: TRBD1
size: NA
CDR3: CASIPGGRTEAFF
DNA: TGTGCCAGCATCCCAGGGGGCAGGACTGAAGCTTTCTTT

J: TRBJ2-7
V: TRBV5-6
D: TRBD1
size: NA
CDR3: CASGQGQGGEQYF
DNA: TGTGCCAGCGGCCAAGGACAGGGCGGCGAGCAGTACTTC

J: TRBJ1-1
V: TRBV9
D: NA
size: NA
CDR3: CASSVDIDSTSGTEAFF
DNA: TGTGCCAGCAGCGTAGACATCGACTCGACGTCGGGAACTGAAGCTTTCTTT

J: TRBJ1-1
V: TRBV11-2
D: TRBD1
size: NA
CDR3: CASSPDRVNTEAFF
DNA: TGTGCCAGCAGCCCGGACAGGGTGAACACTGAAGCTTTCTTT

J: TRBJ2-5
V: TRBV27
D: TRBD1
size: NA
CDR3: CASSPRDRVTETQYF
DNA: TGTGCCAGCAGTCCCCGGGACAGGGTCACGGAGACCCAGTACTTC

J: TRBJ2-3
V: TRBV19
D: NA
size: NA
CDR3: CASSPSLTDTQYF
DNA: TGTGCCAGTAGTCCGAGCCTAACAGATACGCAGTATTTT

J: TRBJ1-2
V: TRBV9
D: NA
size: NA
CDR3: CASSVVRQPNYGYTF
DNA: TGTGCCAGCAGCGTAGTTCGACAGCCTAACTATGGCTACACCTTC

J: TRBJ2-7
V: TRBV7-6
D: TRBD1
size: NA
CDR3: CASTQGATYEQYF
DNA: TGTGCCTCCACCCAGGGGGCGACCTACGAGCAGTACTTC

J: TRBJ1-1
V: TRBV30
D: NA
size: NA
CDR3: CAWSVGRGTEAFF
DNA: TGTGCCTGGAGTGTAGGTAGAGGGACTGAAGCTTTCTTT

J: TRBJ2-3
V: TRBV5-4
D: NA
size: NA
CDR3: CASSPWGLTDTQYF
DNA: TGTGCCAGCAGCCCCTGGGGGCTAACAGATACGCAGTATTTT

J: TRBJ1-4
V: TRBV4-1
D: NA
size: NA
CDR3: CASSQALATNEKLFF
DNA: TGCGCCAGCAGCCAAGCACTTGCAACTAATGAAAAACTGTTTTTT

J: TRBJ1-1
V: TRBV29-1
D: NA
size: NA
CDR3: CSVPDRSNTEAFF
DNA: TGCAGCGTTCCCGACAGATCGAACACTGAAGCTTTCTTT

J: TRBJ2-1
V: TRBV29-1
D: TRBD2
size: NA
CDR3: CSVAERGSSYNEQFF
DNA: TGCAGCGTTGCTGAGCGGGGAAGCTCCTACAATGAGCAGTTCTTC

J: TRBJ2-4
V: TRBV5-6
D: TRBD1
size: NA
CDR3: CASSLRDRVDF
DNA: TGTGCCAGCAGCTTACGGGACAGGGTGGACTTC

J: TRBJ1-2
V: TRBV19
D: TRBD1
size: NA
CDR3: CASTRTGVNSNYGYTF
DNA: TGTGCCAGTACAAGGACAGGGGTAAACTCTAACTATGGCTACACCTTC

J: TRBJ1-1
V: TRBV18
D: TRBD1
size: NA
CDR3: CASSPFQGGNTEAFF
DNA: TGTGCCAGCTCACCTTTCCAGGGGGGGAACACTGAAGCTTTCTTT

J: TRBJ1-5
V: TRBV2
D: TRBD1
size: NA
CDR3: CASRREDRGAASNQPQHF
DNA: TGTGCCAGCCGCAGGGAGGACAGGGGAGCGGCTAGCAATCAGCCCCAGCATTTT

J: TRBJ2-2
V: TRBV15
D: TRBD2
size: NA
CDR3: CATSRGGRGANTGELFF
DNA: TGTGCCACCAGCAGAGGGGGGAGGGGTGCGAACACCGGGGAGCTGTTTTTT

J: TRBJ1-5
V: TRBV6-5
D: TRBD1
size: NA
CDR3: CASRPGGSNQPQHF
DNA: TGTGCCAGCAGGCCAGGGGGGAGCAATCAGCCCCAGCATTTT

J: TRBJ2-2
V: TRBV5-1
D: NA
size: NA
CDR3: CASKLGGEAGELFF
DNA: TGCGCCAGTAAACTAGGAGGGGAAGCCGGGGAGCTGTTTTTT

J: TRBJ2-2
V: TRBV7-9
D: TRBD2
size: NA
CDR3: CASSRTSGSIANTGELFF
DNA: TGTGCCAGCAGCAGGACTAGCGGGAGTATAGCCAACACCGGGGAGCTGTTTTTT

J: TRBJ2-1
V: TRBV18
D: TRBD2
size: NA
CDR3: CASYPGLAGHNEQFF
DNA: TGTGCCAGCTATCCGGGACTAGCGGGACACAATGAGCAGTTCTTC

J: TRBJ1-1
V: TRBV19
D: TRBD1
size: NA
CDR3: CASSAQGANTEAFF
DNA: TGTGCCAGTAGTGCACAGGGGGCGAACACTGAAGCTTTCTTT

J: TRBJ2-2
V: TRBV6-4
D: TRBD1
size: NA
CDR3: CASSDRTGGRELFF
DNA: TGTGCCAGCAGTGACCGGACAGGGGGCCGGGAGCTGTTTTTT

J: TRBJ1-3
V: TRBV6-1
D: NA
size: NA
CDR3: CASTAGLRRTIYF
DNA: TGTGCCAGTACCGCGGGTTTACGTCGCACCATATATTTT

J: TRBJ2-1
V: TRBV7-8
D: TRBD2
size: NA
CDR3: CASSLVVAGDHNEQFF
DNA: TGTGCCAGCAGCCTCGTAGTAGCGGGGGACCACAATGAGCAGTTCTTC

J: TRBJ2-1
V: TRBV19
D: TRBD2
size: NA
CDR3: CASSRGPGLAGNEQFF
DNA: TGTGCCAGTAGTCGGGGGCCGGGACTAGCGGGGAATGAGCAGTTCTTC

J: TRBJ2-1
V: TRBV7-9
D: TRBD2
size: NA
CDR3: CASSSSGRGGYNEQFF
DNA: TGTGCCAGCAGCTCCTCCGGGAGGGGCGGTTACAATGAGCAGTTCTTC

J: TRBJ2-1
V: TRBV19
D: TRBD2
size: NA
CDR3: CASSIGVGGSWIGNEQFF
DNA: TGTGCCAGTAGTATAGGGGTGGGCGGGAGCTGGATTGGAAATGAGCAGTTCTTC

J: TRBJ2-3
V: TRBV29-1
D: TRBD2
size: NA
CDR3: CSVERGAGDTQYF
DNA: TGCAGCGTTGAGCGGGGGGCAGGAGATACGCAGTATTTT

J: TRBJ2-2
V: TRBV5-8
D: NA
size: NA
CDR3: CASSFLRNTGELFF
DNA: TGTGCCAGCAGCTTCCTGCGCAACACCGGGGAGCTGTTTTTT